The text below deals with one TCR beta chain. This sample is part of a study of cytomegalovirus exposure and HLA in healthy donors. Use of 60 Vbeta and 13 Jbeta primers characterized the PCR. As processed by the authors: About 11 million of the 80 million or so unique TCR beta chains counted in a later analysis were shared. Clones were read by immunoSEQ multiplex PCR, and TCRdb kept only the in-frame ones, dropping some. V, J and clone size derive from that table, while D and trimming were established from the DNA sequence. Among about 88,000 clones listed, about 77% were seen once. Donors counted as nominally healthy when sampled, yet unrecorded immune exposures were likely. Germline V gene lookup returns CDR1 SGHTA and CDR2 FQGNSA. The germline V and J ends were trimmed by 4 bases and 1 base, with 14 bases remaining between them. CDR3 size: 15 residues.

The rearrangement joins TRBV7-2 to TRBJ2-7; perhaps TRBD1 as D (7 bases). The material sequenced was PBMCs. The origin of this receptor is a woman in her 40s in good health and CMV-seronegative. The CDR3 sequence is CASSSPTGRSYEQYF. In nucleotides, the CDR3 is TGTGCCAGCAGCTCCCCGACAGGGAGGTCCTACGAGCAGTACTTC.